The clone carrying this T cell receptor (beta chain) has a count of ten or more. Antigen specificity is unknown. These data come from a study of CD8 T cells in ankylosing spondylitis. Whole-study results and caveats: Roughly eight highly homologous variants made up a TCR beta motif that seemed to typify ankylosing spondylitis blood. Existing reports had already noted some motif variants in reactive arthritis synovial fluid and blood. The clones that were linked to disease were reported to be significantly enriched in matched synovial fluid samples from ankylosing spondylitis patients.

Per the germline V gene, CDR1 is MGHDK and CDR2 is SYGVNS. This CDR3 spans 12 amino acids. Trimming pared 4 bases from V and 4 bases from J, leaving 7 bases between. TCRdb recomputed calls from the 5' RACE reads with MiXCR, one row per CDR3 protein. The table lists around 490,000 distinct CDR3 sequences, 5.3% of them singletons. The sequence was obtained from a male donor with ankylosing spondylitis. Sequencing was done on a sample of blood, either unsorted or a sorted T cell fraction (not recorded which). This rearrangement joins TRBV25-1 to TRBJ1-1; D remains unclear. Written as DNA, the CDR3 is TGTGCCAGCAGTGTCGAAGCCACTGAAGCTTTCTTT. It translates to CASSVEATEAFF.